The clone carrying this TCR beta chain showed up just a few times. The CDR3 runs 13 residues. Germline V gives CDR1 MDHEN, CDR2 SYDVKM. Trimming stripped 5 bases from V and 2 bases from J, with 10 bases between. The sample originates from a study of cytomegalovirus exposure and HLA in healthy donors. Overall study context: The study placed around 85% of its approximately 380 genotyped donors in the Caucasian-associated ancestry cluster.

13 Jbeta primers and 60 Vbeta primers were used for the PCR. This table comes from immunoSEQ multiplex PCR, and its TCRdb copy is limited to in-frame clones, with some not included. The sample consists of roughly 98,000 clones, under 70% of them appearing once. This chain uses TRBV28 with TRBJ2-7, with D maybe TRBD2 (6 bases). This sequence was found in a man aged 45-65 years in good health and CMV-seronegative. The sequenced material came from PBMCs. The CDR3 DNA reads TGTGCCAGCAGTGCGGGGAGCCCCTACGAGCAGTACTTC. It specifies CASSAGSPYEQYF.